These 15 T cell receptor beta chains were sequenced from one sample in a study of T cell repertoires in cytomegalovirus infection. TCRdb independently ran MiXCR on the reads; one entry per CDR3 protein. The profile shows around 320,000 distinct CDR3 sequences, 9% to 9.5% of them singletons. The sequenced material came from PBMCs. The receptors originated from a human donor in good health (CMV status not recorded). Some clones in this sample may be carry-over from other donors' samples.

The CDR3 DNA is TGCGCCAGCAGCTTGACCGGGGCCGAGCAGTACTTC. This gives the protein CASSLTGAEQYF. The V call is TRBV5-1, the J call TRBJ2-7; D tentatively reads TRBD1 or TRBD2 (5 bases each). Deletions cut 1 base from V and 6 bases from J, with 8 bases between. Germline V CDR1 and CDR2: SGHRS, YFSETQ. CDR3 size: 12 residues.

There are many counts of this clonotype. The CDR3 spells CASSIFRRSGQETQYF. The CDR3 DNA sequence: TGTGCCAGCAGCATATTCCGACGTAGCGGGCAAGAGACCCAGTACTTC. The gene calls are TRBV7-2 and TRBJ2-5; 7 bases agree with TRBD2. V was clipped by 5 bases and J by 2 bases; unmatched bases: 11. CDR3 length: 16 amino acids. CDR1 and CDR2 (germline): SGHTA, FQGNSA. Looking up the rest from reference TRBV7-2 and TRBJ2-5 gives the full variable domain: GAGVSQSPSNKVTEKGKDVELRCDPISGHTALYWYRQSLGQGLEFLIYFQGNSAPDKSGLPSDRFSAERTGGSVSTLTIQRTQQEDSAVYLCASSIFRRSGQETQYFGPGTRLLVL.

There are a few counts of this clonotype. This chain connects TRBV7-2 to TRBJ2-7, with 8 bases aligning to TRBD1. The V and J ends lost 5 bases and 0 bases, in that order; junction bases with no gene match: 3. The CDR3 covers 14 residues. Germline lookup yields CDR1 SGHTA and CDR2 FQGNSA. Here the CDR3 DNA reads TGTGCCAGCAGCCCTGACAGGGGCTCCTACGAGCAGTACTTC. This codes for CASSPDRGSYEQYF.

The V gene is TRBV7-2, the J gene TRBJ1-1; perhaps TRBD1 as D (5 bases). Deletions cut 4 bases from V and 3 bases from J, with 12 bases between. Germline CDR1 SGHTA, CDR2 FQGNSA. This CDR3 comprises 14 residues. CDR3 region: CASSSGPLDTEAFF. The CDR3 DNA reads as TGTGCCAGCAGCTCGGGACCCCTGGACACTGAAGCTTTCTTT.

The rearrangement uses TRBV20-1 and TRBJ2-3; the D gene is possibly TRBD1 (5 bases). This CDR3 is 13 amino acids long. Trimming removed 2 bases at V and 6 bases at J, with 12 bases between. Per the germline V gene, CDR1 is DFQATT and CDR2 is SNEGSKA (reference sequence). The chain's CDR3 is CSARFGARDTQYF. CDR3 sequence (DNA): TGCAGTGCTAGATTTGGGGCGCGTGATACGCAGTATTTT.

Ten or more counts support this clonotype. This chain joins TRBV7-2 and TRBJ2-3, with TRBD2 matching over 9 bases. The germline gives CDR1 SGHTA, CDR2 FQGNSA. Germline trimming cut 0 bases from V and 7 bases from J; bases unmatched to any gene: 11. CDR3 length: 17 amino acids. The CDR3 nucleotides are TGTGCCAGCAGCTTAGCGGGCGGGGCGGGAGGGCTAAATACGCAGTATTTT. This codes for CASSLAGGAGGLNTQYF.

This clonotype was seen repeatedly, ten times or more. The V call is TRBV4-2, the J call TRBJ2-7, with 14 bases lining up with TRBD2. The V gene's germline CDR1 is LGHNA and CDR2 YNFKEQ. V was clipped by 4 bases and J by 7 bases; unmatched bases: 9. CDR3 length: 16 residues. The CDR3: CASSPGTSGGLREQYF. The CDR3 coding sequence is TGTGCCAGCAGCCCCGGGACTAGCGGGGGTTTACGAGAGCAGTACTTC.

This clonotype was detected ten times or more. The chain has TRBV4-3 and TRBJ2-4; either TRBD1 or TRBD2 may fit D (6 bases each). Trimming took off 3 bases at V and 7 bases at J, with 10 bases between the two ends. The V gene's germline CDR1 is LGHNA and CDR2 YSLEER. The CDR3 runs 13 residues. CDR3 sequence: CASSQKGGNIQYF. The CDR3 DNA reads as TGCGCCAGCAGCCAGAAAGGGGGGAACATTCAGTACTTC.

The genes are TRBV4-3 and TRBJ2-7; D call uncertain. Per germline, CDR1 LGHNA and CDR2 YSLEER. CDR3 length: 13 residues. Trimming took 6 bases from V and 6 from J, leaving 15 bases between them. CDR3 DNA sequence: TGCGCCAGCAGTCCTGACCTTCTGGGCGAGCAGTACTTC. Protein sequence: CASSPDLLGEQYF.

Worth noting for this clonotype: Just one base apart from a much larger clone, this may be a read error. The chain is built from TRBV2 and TRBJ1-1; D gene uncertain. Germline-derived CDR1 and CDR2 are SNHLY and FYNNEI. The V gene lost 7 bases and the J gene lost 0 bases, with 6 bases spanning the gap. The CDR3 is made up of 12 amino acids. The CDR3: CASTRMNTEAFF. CDR3 DNA sequence: TGTGCCAGCACCAGGATGAACACTGAAGCTTTCTTT.

The V call is TRBV5-1, the J call TRBJ2-1, with D perhaps matching TRBD1 (6 bases). This CDR3 comprises 13 residues. Germline assignment: CDR1 SGHRS and CDR2 YFSETQ. V gave up 4 bases and J gave up 7 bases, with 12 bases separating them. CDR3 amino acids: CASSQGQSNEQFF. Written as DNA, the CDR3 is TGCGCCAGCAGCCAGGGACAATCTAATGAGCAGTTCTTC.

This clonotype has more than one count but fewer than ten. The rearrangement links TRBV12-3 or TRBV12-4 to TRBJ1-3, with a weak D call TRBD1 (6 bases). The CDR3 length is 14 residues. V dropped 6 bases and J dropped 2 bases, with 11 bases sitting between them. CDR3 DNA: TGTGCCAGCAGGGGAAGGACAGCTGGAAACACCATATATTTT. This sequence encodes CASRGRTAGNTIYF.

This clonotype showed up many times. The chain has TRBV6-2 or TRBV6-3 and TRBJ2-1, with no clear D. V shed 2 bases and J shed 5 bases, with 7 bases lying between them. The CDR3 totals 13 residues. Germline V gene lookup returns CDR1 MNHEY and CDR2 SVGEGT. CDR3 in DNA: TGTGCCAGCAGTTACGGGCTCCACAATGAGCAGTTCTTC. Translation gives CASSYGLHNEQFF.

The chain links TRBV5-5 to TRBJ2-1, with D possibly matching TRBD1 (5 bases). The CDR3 is 15 residues long. With 4 bases removed from V and 1 base from J, the gap between germline ends came to 12 bases. Germline values: CDR1 SGHKS, CDR2 YYEKEE (reference sequence). This chain's CDR3 is CASSTGSLSYNEQFF. For the CDR3, the DNA is TGTGCCAGCAGCACAGGTAGCCTGTCCTACAATGAGCAGTTCTTC. Drawing the rest from reference TRBV5-5 and TRBJ2-1, the complete variable domain is DAGVTQSPTHLIKTRGQQVTLRCSPISGHKSVSWYQQVLGQGPQFIFQYYEKEERGRGNFPDRFSARQFPNYSSELNVNALLLGDSALYLCASSTGSLSYNEQFFGPGTRLTVL.

This clonotype has a count of ten or more. The chain links TRBV7-2 to TRBJ2-3; D is uncertain. The CDR3 loop spans 15 amino acids. Germline V gives CDR1 SGHTA, CDR2 FQGNSA. V dropped 4 bases and J dropped 4 bases, with 15 bases sitting between them. This CDR3 is CASSSQSLLADTQYF. The CDR3 bases are TGTGCCAGCAGCTCCCAATCCCTCCTAGCAGATACGCAGTATTTT.